This T cell receptor beta chain was captured by sequencing in a study of T-cell memory formation after mild COVID-19. Study at large: For the most part, TCR clusters were specific to one donor. General study results and limits: A balance of CD4 and CD8 characterized clones contracting day 15 to 85, whereas later expanders leaned CD4+. Some SARS-CoV-2-responding clones were already detected in memory before infection.

This clonotype was found a few times. The target antigen is unknown. This CDR3 contains 15 residues. Looked up from germline, CDR1 is SGHDT and CDR2 is YYEEEE. V was clipped by 7 bases and J by 0 bases, with 17 bases between them. TCR alpha and TCR beta cDNA libraries carrying sample barcodes and UMIs were produced by 5'RACE using constant-segment primers. TCRdb fed the 5' RACE reads into MiXCR, producing one record per CDR3 protein. Of just over 400,000 distinct CDR3 sequences listed, 23% are singletons. This TCR came from an adult woman who had mild COVID-19 (a few samples of this study predate the infection). Cell type and time point are not known. This rearrangement joins TRBV5-6 to TRBJ2-7, with D perhaps being TRBD1 or TRBD2 (6 bases each). The sample consisted of PBMCs or a T cell subset sorted from them (not recorded which). The CDR3 reads CASSTEGHSSYEQYF. The CDR3 DNA reads TGTGCCAGCTCCACGGAGGGACATAGCTCCTACGAGCAGTACTTC.